This T cell receptor (beta chain) was obtained from a study of T cell repertoires in cytomegalovirus infection. Study overall: Shared public TCR beta signatures pointed to both CMV infection and a matching HLA type. Study observations and caveats: The study found HLA-C-restricted CMV-specific TCR beta clonotypes dominating the ex vivo response.

The CDR3 is 15 residues long. V was pared by 0 bases and J by 8 bases, with 5 bases of the junction left unmatched. From germline, CDR1 is MNHEY and CDR2 SVGAGI. This clonotype was counted ten times or more. Its specificity is not known. From the reads, TCRdb called clonotypes with MiXCR, one entry per CDR3 protein. Altogether 150,000 or so distinct CDR3 sequences are present, around a quarter being singletons, with the ten largest covering approximately 9.9%. The chain employs TRBV6-5 and TRBJ1-4; TRBD1 agrees at 8 bases. Sequencing was done on a sample of PBMCs. The TCR originated in a human donor in good health (CMV status not recorded). Some clones in this sample may be carry-over from other donors' samples. CDR3 loop: CASSYSSRGREKLFF. DNA for the CDR3: TGTGCCAGCAGTTACTCGTCCAGGGGGCGAGAAAAACTGTTTTTT.